This passage covers 10 T cell receptor beta chains from one sample sequenced in a study of blood T cell repertoires in COVID-19. Generated by immunoSEQ multiplex PCR, the TCRdb table keeps only in-frame clones and is missing some. This repertoire shows 140,000 to 150,000 clones, roughly 80% found once; its top ten account for about 3.5%. Source material: peripheral blood. These receptors were collected from a man between 65 and 85 years old who had recovered from COVID-19.

The chain couples TRBV5-1 to TRBJ2-7; 14 nucleotides align to TRBD2. The V gene's germline CDR1 is SGHRS and CDR2 YFSETQ. The J segment lost 5 bases and the V segment lost 5 bases, leaving 27 bases of the junction unmatched. The CDR3 sequence is 22 residues long. The CDR3 is CASRSLTAPGLAGEVLLDEQYF. CDR3 sequence (DNA): TGCGCCAGCAGGAGTCTGACAGCACCGGGACTAGCGGGAGAGGTTCTATTAGACGAGCAGTACTTC.

The genes are TRBV6-2 or TRBV6-3 and TRBJ1-4; D ambiguous. CDR3 size: 14 residues. The V and J ends lost 3 bases and 5 bases respectively, with 10 bases between them. CDR1 is MNHEY, CDR2 SVGEGT, per germline. The CDR3 bases are TGTGCCAGCAGTTATCCGCCCCGGAATGAAAAACTGTTTTTT. It encodes CASSYPPRNEKLFF.

The V call is TRBV7-8, the J call TRBJ2-7, with D possibly being TRBD2 (6 bases). Germline V lookup: CDR1 SGHVS, CDR2 FQNEAQ. V lost 5 bases and J lost 4, with 12 bases in between. There are 13 residues in the CDR3. CDR3 loop: CASSVIAGYEQYF. In nucleotides, the CDR3 is TGTGCCAGCAGCGTAATTGCGGGGTACGAGCAGTACTTC.

The chain uses TRBV30 and TRBJ2-7; no clear D gene. CDR3 length equals 12 residues. V was clipped by 1 base and J by 5 bases, with 9 bases between them. The germline CDR1 and CDR2 sequences are GTSNPN and SVGIG (reference sequence). This CDR3 reads CAWSASPHEQYF. Here the CDR3 DNA reads TGTGCCTGGAGTGCTAGTCCTCACGAGCAGTACTTC.

The V gene is TRBV19, the J gene TRBJ2-1; D might be TRBD1 (5 bases). Germline lookup yields CDR1 LNHDA and CDR2 SQIVND (reference sequence). This CDR3 is built from 13 residues. Trimming left V 7 bases short and J 3 bases short, with 10 bases between. The CDR3 loop is CASTSTVYNEQFF. The DNA of the CDR3 is TGTGCCAGTACCTCGACAGTCTACAATGAGCAGTTCTTC.

The chain recombines TRBV5-4 with TRBJ2-1, with TRBD2 identical over 10 bases. This CDR3 has 14 residues. Germline CDR1 reads SGHNT; CDR2 reads YYREEE (reference sequence). Losses at the gene ends were 4 bases for V and 6 bases for J; bases not matched to a gene: 4. CDR3 protein: CASSPGLAINEQFF. CDR3 coding DNA: TGTGCCAGCAGCCCGGGACTAGCGATCAATGAGCAGTTCTTC.

The sample holds one count of this clone. The chain links TRBV9 to TRBJ1-4, with 7 bases fitting TRBD1. CDR3 length: 16 amino acids. Germline trimming cut 4 bases from V and 8 bases from J; bases unmatched to any gene: 14. From germline, CDR1 is SGDLS and CDR2 YYNGEE. CDR3 sequence (DNA): TGTGCCAGCAGCCCCTTCCGCGGACAGGTGGGCGAAAAACTGTTTTTT. Translating gives CASSPFRGQVGEKLFF.

The chain couples TRBV7-9 to TRBJ2-3; D is perhaps TRBD2 (5 bases). V shed 3 bases and J shed 3 bases, with 13 bases lying between them. Per the germline V gene, CDR1 is SEHNR and CDR2 is FQNEAQ (reference sequence). The CDR3 sequence is 15 residues long. CDR3 loop: CASSFSATPTDTQYF. The CDR3 coding sequence is TGTGCCAGCAGCTTTAGCGCTACGCCTACAGATACGCAGTATTTT.

The CDR3 DNA follows: TGCGCCAGCAGCTCGGGACAGGGGGCATCCTACGAGCAGTACTTC. Translating gives CASSSGQGASYEQYF. The chain is built from TRBV5-1 and TRBJ2-7; 12 nucleotides agree with TRBD1. The germline V gene encodes CDR1 SGHRS and CDR2 YFSETQ. V trimming: 3 bases; J trimming: 1 base; junction bases outside the gene matches: 2. The CDR3 is made up of 15 amino acids.

The chain links TRBV7-2 to TRBJ1-5; possible D gene TRBD1, 6 bases. Germline-derived CDR1 and CDR2 are SGHTA and FQGNSA. The CDR3 consists of 17 residues. The ends were cut back, 5 bases at V and 0 bases at J, with 17 bases in the middle. The CDR3 reads CASSQGYSGYSNQPQHF. The CDR3 DNA sequence: TGTGCCAGCAGCCAGGGGTACAGCGGTTATAGCAATCAGCCCCAGCATTTT.